These T cell receptor beta chains were read from a single sample in a study of beta chain features in type 1 diabetes. Assay: immunoSEQ multiplex PCR; the TCRdb copy retains only in-frame clones and omits some. The sample gives about 15,000 clones, about 70% of which show up once; almost 2.5% is in the top ten. Material for sequencing was Tregs from blood. All receptors derive from a man younger than 40 with type 1 diabetes. Each CDR3 is given with its conserved first and last residue. Size is omitted from some rows. Given values are once, few, many or a class for expanded clones.

V gene: TRBV5-1; J gene: TRBJ1-2; clone size: .; CDR3 protein: CASSAEGNGYTF
V gene: TRBV5-4; J gene: TRBJ1-1; clone size: .; CDR3 protein: CASSTYGTEAFF
V gene: TRBV10-3; J gene: TRBJ2-7; clone size: few; CDR3 protein: CAIRGQGASEQYF
V gene: TRBV11-2; J gene: TRBJ2-1; clone size: .; CDR3 protein: CASSARLGGNEQFF
V gene: TRBV18; J gene: TRBJ1-2; clone size: .; CDR3 protein: CASSPGTGFYGYTF
V gene: TRBV19; J gene: TRBJ1-2; clone size: .; CDR3 protein: CASSPGQGLYGYTF
V gene: TRBV5-6; J gene: TRBJ2-3; clone size: .; CDR3 protein: CASTLGGHTDTQYF
V gene: TRBV9; J gene: TRBJ2-3; clone size: .; CDR3 protein: CASSVDGRSTDTQYF
V gene: TRBV30; J gene: TRBJ2-3; clone size: .; CDR3 protein: CAWSAGQGEDTQYF
V gene: TRBV28; J gene: TRBJ2-5; clone size: .; CDR3 protein: CASSSAGTVETQYF
V gene: TRBV9; J gene: TRBJ1-6; clone size: once; CDR3 protein: CASSDSTGLNNSPLHF
V gene: TRBV10-3; J gene: TRBJ2-7; clone size: few; CDR3 protein: CAISEPGLGLNEQYF
V gene: TRBV19; J gene: TRBJ2-1; clone size: .; CDR3 protein: CASSTRLAGASYNEQFF
V gene: TRBV7-2; J gene: .; clone size: .; CDR3 protein: CASSLQGGGATYEQYF
V gene: TRBV6-5; J gene: TRBJ1-1; clone size: .; CDR3 protein: CAVSQGALTEAFF
V gene: TRBV13; J gene: TRBJ2-7; clone size: .; CDR3 protein: CASSKGRGYEQYF
V gene: TRBV7-6; J gene: TRBJ2-2; clone size: .; CDR3 protein: CASSLVSGAGELFF
V gene: TRBV2; J gene: TRBJ2-3; clone size: .; CDR3 protein: CASTPTRSGDTQYF
V gene: TRBV6-1; J gene: TRBJ1-5; clone size: .; CDR3 protein: CASRLGLNSNQPQHF
V gene: TRBV5-1; J gene: TRBJ1-2; clone size: .; CDR3 protein: CASRAGTGFYGYTF
V gene: TRBV14; J gene: TRBJ1-1; clone size: few; CDR3 protein: CASSPFIGTEAFF
V gene: TRBV5-1; J gene: TRBJ1-5; clone size: .; CDR3 protein: CASSLQGNQPQHF
V gene: TRBV15; J gene: TRBJ2-7; clone size: .; CDR3 protein: CATSIGVTSSDEQYF
V gene: TRBV28; J gene: TRBJ2-1; clone size: .; CDR3 protein: CASSFSPAGTGFHEQFF
V gene: TRBV11-2; J gene: TRBJ2-7; clone size: .; CDR3 protein: CASSSRGSYEQYF
V gene: TRBV6-6; J gene: TRBJ2-1; clone size: .; CDR3 protein: CASSYHLEGEQFF
V gene: TRBV2; J gene: TRBJ1-3; clone size: .; CDR3 protein: CASSLDGGTIYF
V gene: TRBV19; J gene: TRBJ1-3; clone size: .; CDR3 protein: CASTPPQSNTIYF
V gene: TRBV10-1; J gene: TRBJ1-5; clone size: .; CDR3 protein: CASSSGTEGQPQHF
V gene: TRBV2; J gene: TRBJ2-5; clone size: .; CDR3 protein: CASSVRLLQETQYF
V gene: TRBV6-1; J gene: TRBJ2-7; clone size: .; CDR3 protein: CASSWTGNSYEQYF
V gene: TRBV2; J gene: TRBJ1-3; clone size: .; CDR3 protein: CASGDDRGLAGNTIYF
V gene: TRBV29-1; J gene: TRBJ2-1; clone size: .; CDR3 protein: CSVEAKQGVRLAGGGNEQFF